This entry lists 19 T cell receptor beta chains sequenced from one sample in a study of CXCR3-negative and CXCR3-positive naive CD8 T cells. UMI labels and 5' RACE were used to prepare the TRB cDNA libraries. TCRdb reanalyzed the 5' RACE reads, giving one entry per CDR3 protein sequence and no DNA. This sample carries approximately 56,000 distinct CDR3 sequences, with over 1.2% going to the ten biggest clones. Sequencing was done on a sample of naive CXCR3- CD8+ T cells from blood. Regarding subset: CD45RO-CCR7+CD27+CD95- naive CD8+ T cells lacking CXCR3 (TNR3-). Receptors originate from a human donor in good health. Some clones in this sample may be carry-over from other donors' samples.

This chain joins TRBV6-5 and TRBJ2-3; as DNA is missing, the TRBD2 call by TCRdb cannot be tested. Per the germline V gene, CDR1 is MNHEY and CDR2 is SVGAGI. This CDR3 comprises 14 residues. The chain's CDR3 is CASSYSVGGDTQYF.

The chain carries TRBV10-1 and TRBJ1-6; as DNA is missing, the TRBD1 call by TCRdb cannot be tested. The CDR3 runs to 16 residues. Germline CDR1 WNHNN, CDR2 SYGVQD (reference sequence). CDR3 sequence reads: CASSGHQGRGRSPLHF.

This chain links TRBV29-1 with TRBJ2-1; TCRdb lists TRBD1, though no DNA is available to test this call. CDR1 is SQVTM and CDR2 is ANQGSEA in the germline V gene. This CDR3 spans 13 amino acids. CDR3 residues: CSVDSRGLNEQFF.

The chain carries TRBV6-6 and TRBJ1-1. CDR1 and CDR2 (germline): MNHNY, SVGAGI (reference sequence). The CDR3 contains 11 residues. CDR3 sequence: CASGGSTEAFF.

CDR3 region: CASSEDRVTDTQYF. This chain joins TRBV28 and TRBJ2-3; TCRdb selects TRBD1, and the lack of DNA leaves this call unchecked. The CDR3 is 14 residues long. Germline V lookup: CDR1 MDHEN, CDR2 SYDVKM.

The V gene is TRBV29-1, the J gene TRBJ2-7; no DNA is available, so the TRBD1 call from TCRdb remains unchecked. Germline CDR1 and CDR2: SQVTM and ANQGSEA. The CDR3 extends over 14 amino acids. CDR3 protein: CSVEGTGELYEQYF.

The chain recombines TRBV29-1 with TRBJ2-7. Germline V gene lookup returns CDR1 SQVTM and CDR2 ANQGSEA. The CDR3 runs to 14 residues. The CDR3 loop reads CSVEDDSTLYEQYF.

The V and J genes are TRBV7-9 and TRBJ1-1. CDR1 and CDR2 (germline): SEHNR, FQNEAQ (reference sequence). This CDR3 is 12 amino acids long. The CDR3 here is CASRGMDTEAFF.

V and J are TRBV7-2 and TRBJ2-4; lacking DNA, the TRBD2 call made by TCRdb goes unchecked. CDR3 length equals 15 residues. The germline gives CDR1 SGHTA, CDR2 FQGNSA. CDR3 protein: CACRPEGIAKNIQYF.

The genes are TRBV29-1 and TRBJ2-7; TCRdb's D gene call, TRBD2, goes unchecked for lack of DNA. The CDR3 totals 15 residues. The germline V gene encodes CDR1 SQVTM and CDR2 ANQGSEA. CDR3 in amino acids: CSVRSSGSAPYEQYF.

The chain recombines TRBV19 with TRBJ2-1. Looked up from germline, CDR1 is LNHDA and CDR2 is SQIVND (reference sequence). There are 14 residues in the CDR3. CDR3 residues: CASTHRSSYNEQFF.

This clonotype registers medium-sized by frequency. The chain links TRBV29-1 to TRBJ2-1; TCRdb lists TRBD1, though no DNA is available to test this call. Germline-derived CDR1 and CDR2 are SQVTM and ANQGSEA. The CDR3 totals 16 residues. CDR3 loop: CSVYGMAGTSDNEQFF.

The chain uses TRBV15 and TRBJ2-7; TCRdb gives TRBD1 as the D gene, but with no DNA this cannot be confirmed. CDR1 is LNHNV and CDR2 is YYDKDF in the germline V gene (reference sequence). This CDR3 has 15 residues. Here the CDR3 reads CATSREPGQSYEQYF.

This chain uses TRBV19 with TRBJ2-4; the D call from TCRdb, TRBD2, cannot be confirmed without DNA. The CDR3 consists of 15 residues. Per the germline V gene, CDR1 is LNHDA and CDR2 is SQIVND (reference sequence). The chain's CDR3 is CASSIPWTSGNIQYF.

The genes are TRBV4-3 and TRBJ2-3; TCRdb picks TRBD1, but there is no DNA to check that call. Germline CDR1 is LGHNA and CDR2 is YSLEER. The CDR3 contains 18 residues. CDR3 in amino acids: CASSQEDRGLLGTDTQYF.

The chain recombines TRBV20-1 with TRBJ2-7; TCRdb returns TRBD2, unconfirmable since there is no DNA. Germline loops: CDR1 DFQATT, CDR2 SNEGSKA (reference sequence). The CDR3 runs 16 residues. The CDR3 loop is CSATTPSRRDAYEQYF.

CDR3 loop: CSVAGISPDRNEQFF. The chain is built from TRBV29-1 and TRBJ2-1; the TRBD2 assignment by TCRdb is unverifiable without DNA. Germline CDR1 SQVTM, CDR2 ANQGSEA. The CDR3 consists of 15 residues.

The chain uses TRBV7-9 and TRBJ2-3; TCRdb selects TRBD2, and the lack of DNA leaves this call unchecked. Germline values: CDR1 SEHNR, CDR2 FQNEAQ (reference sequence). CDR3 length equals 16 residues. This CDR3 reads CASSLAPGGPRDTQYF.

CDR3 sequence reads: CSVVPQGSFSYEQYF. The rearrangement links TRBV29-1 to TRBJ2-7; no DNA is available, so the TRBD1 call from TCRdb remains unchecked. The CDR3 runs 15 residues. CDR1 is SQVTM, CDR2 ANQGSEA, per germline.